This entry concerns a single T cell receptor beta chain. The antigen is unknown. One end of the junction fails to match germline, which may point to a read error. This specimen comes from a study of T cell responses to AZD1222 COVID-19 vaccine. Findings of the study overall: Epitopes outside B.1.351 and B.1.1.7 mutated regions reportedly drew nearly half of spike TCRs.

The CDR3 consists of 17 residues. Germline values: CDR1 SSHAT, CDR2 FNYEAQ (reference sequence). The table came from immunoSEQ multiplex PCR; TCRdb's copy has only in-frame clones and leaves some out. The sample carries tens of thousands of clones, more than 70% recorded once. This chain uses TRBV7-7 with TRBJ2-2; D ambiguous. The TCR originated in an adult who received the AZD1222 COVID-19 vaccine. The input for sequencing was peripheral blood, taken 28 days after the second AZD1222 dose. The CDR3 DNA is TGTGCTAGCAGCTTAAATTCCCGGCAGGCTGGCACCGGGGAGCTGTTTTTT. Its translation is CASSLNSRQAGTGELFF.